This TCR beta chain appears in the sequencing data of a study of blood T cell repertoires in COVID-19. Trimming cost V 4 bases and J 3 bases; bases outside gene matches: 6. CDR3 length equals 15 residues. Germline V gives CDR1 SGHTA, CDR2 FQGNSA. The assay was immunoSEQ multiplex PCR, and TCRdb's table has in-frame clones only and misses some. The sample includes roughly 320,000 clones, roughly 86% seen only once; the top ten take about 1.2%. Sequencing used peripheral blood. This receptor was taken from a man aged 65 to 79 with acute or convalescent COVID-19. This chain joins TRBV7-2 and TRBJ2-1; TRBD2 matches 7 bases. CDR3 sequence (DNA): TGTGCCAGCAGCTACCGGGGGGATAGCTACAATGAGCAGTTCTTC. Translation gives CASSYRGDSYNEQFF.